The TCR beta chain described here comes from a study of T cell responses to AZD1222 COVID-19 vaccine. In regard to this clone: Its target is not known.

Study-wide results and caveats: Possibly, clonal diversity was underestimated; donors were largely white British and included more females. Increases in Spike-specific TCR breadth and depth were seen after two AZD1222 doses. Nearly half of unique spike-specific TCRs reportedly avoided B.1.351 and B.1.1.7 mutated regions. Dominant CD4 TCR responses targeted spike regions 160-218 and 743-854.

Sequencing was performed with immunoSEQ multiplex PCR; in TCRdb, only in-frame clones are kept and a portion is missing. Of 90,000 to 120,000 clones listed, over 75% are singletons. This receptor was taken from an adult in good health. The source was peripheral blood, collected on day 0 of AZD1222 vaccination.

This chain's CDR3 is CSAGGGRLSTDTQYF. The CDR3 nucleotides are TGCAGCGCCGGTGGTGGAAGACTTAGCACAGATACGCAGTATTTT. This chain links TRBV29-1 with TRBJ2-3; D is ambiguous. The CDR3 has 15 amino acids. Trimming removed 7 bases from V and 0 bases from J, with 17 bases in between. Germline CDR1 is SQVTM and CDR2 is ANQGSEA.